The 23 T cell receptor beta chains listed next were all sequenced from one sample in a study of cytomegalovirus exposure and HLA in healthy donors. The PCR had 60 Vbeta and 13 Jbeta primers. Produced via immunoSEQ multiplex PCR; TCRdb's table is partial and in-frame only. The profile covers about 160,000 clones, with 70% to 80% appearing a single time and about 1.3% taken by the ten largest. Material for sequencing was PBMCs. These receptors were collected from a woman aged 45-60 years in good health and CMV-seronegative.

This clone has a single count. This chain links TRBV7-2 with TRBJ1-4; 11 nucleotides match TRBD1. Germline loops: CDR1 SGHTA, CDR2 FQGNSA. The CDR3 runs to 18 residues. V trimming: 5 bases; J trimming: 4 bases; junction bases outside the gene matches: 12. The DNA for the CDR3 is TGTGCCAGCAGCACGCGGACAGGGGGCGTTTCCCTTAATGAAAAACTGTTTTTT. This sequence encodes CASSTRTGGVSLNEKLFF.

The V call is TRBV30, the J call TRBJ1-1, with D unresolved. This CDR3 contains 14 residues. The V gene lost 5 bases and the J gene lost 1 base, with 14 bases spanning the gap. CDR1 is GTSNPN and CDR2 is SVGIG in the germline V gene (reference sequence). CDR3 bases: TGTGCCTGGGGCGGCGGGTTTGGGAACACTGAAGCTTTCTTT. It is translated as CAWGGGFGNTEAFF.

Details on this clone: Germline is not matched at one junction end, which may reflect a read error. The V and J genes are TRBV7-9 and TRBJ2-5, with D possibly TRBD1 on 6 matching bases. Germline V gene data show CDR1 as SEHNR and CDR2 as FQNEAQ (reference sequence). This CDR3 comprises 15 residues. In DNA, the CDR3 is TGTGCCAGCAGCTTAGGGACAGCGCTCCAAGAGGCCCAGTACTTC. This translates into CASSLGTALQEAQYF.

V and J are TRBV14 and TRBJ2-3, with D possibly matching TRBD1 (6 bases). V was cut by 4 bases and J by 6 bases, with 8 bases left in between. Per germline, CDR1 SGHDN and CDR2 FVKESK. The CDR3 covers 12 residues. For the CDR3, the DNA is TGTGCCAGCAGCCGACAGGCGGATACGCAGTATTTT. Translating gives CASSRQADTQYF.

This sequence joins TRBV19 and TRBJ1-1; tentative D call: TRBD1 (5 bases). The germline V gene has CDR1 LNHDA and CDR2 SQIVND (reference sequence). Deletions cut 8 bases from V and 0 bases from J, with 16 bases between. This CDR3 spans 15 amino acids. CDR3 nucleotides: TGTGCCAGTCCCCCGGGGGTAGGATTGAACACTGAAGCTTTCTTT. It yields the protein CASPPGVGLNTEAFF.

The chain has TRBV5-6 and TRBJ1-1; D may be TRBD1 (5 bases). The CDR3 consists of 14 residues. Germline V gene data show CDR1 as SGHDT and CDR2 as YYEEEE. Trimming removed 0 bases at V and 10 bases at J, with 16 bases between. CDR3 protein: CASSLGQRGTRAFF. The CDR3 DNA sequence: TGTGCCAGCAGCTTGGGACAAAGGGGAACACGAGCTTTCTTT. Full variable domain (outside the CDR3, taken from reference TRBV5-6 and TRBJ1-1): DAGVTQSPTHLIKTRGQQVTLRCSPKSGHDTVSWYQQALGQGPQFIFQYYEEEERQRGNFPDRFSGHQFPNYSSELNVNALLLGDSALYLCASSLGQRGTRAFFGQGTRLTVV.

The chain joins TRBV19 to TRBJ2-5; tentative D call: TRBD1 (6 bases). The CDR3 has 15 amino acids. The germline V gene encodes CDR1 LNHDA and CDR2 SQIVND (reference sequence). V was shortened by 6 bases and J by 9 bases, with 23 bases between the two germline ends. CDR3 DNA: TGTGCCAGTAGCACCCTCTACGAAAGCAAGGGGGCCCAGTACTTC. Protein sequence: CASSTLYESKGAQYF.

The chain is built from TRBV4-3 and TRBJ1-5; 7 nucleotides agree with TRBD1. The germline gives CDR1 LGHNA, CDR2 YSLEER. Trimming removed 0 bases from V and 6 bases from J; junction bases left unmatched: 11. The CDR3 totals 17 residues. In nucleotides, the CDR3 is TGCGCCAGCAGCCAAGAACCGTCAGGGGGTTATGTTCAGCCCCAGCATTTT. Translated: CASSQEPSGGYVQPQHF.

The chain employs TRBV6-5 and TRBJ1-1; D ambiguous. This CDR3 contains 13 residues. Germline assignment: CDR1 MNHEY and CDR2 SVGAGI. V was cut by 6 bases and J by 1 base, with 9 bases left in between. CDR3 coding DNA: TGTGCCAGCAGACTAACAAGGAACACTGAAGCTTTCTTT. It is translated as CASRLTRNTEAFF.

V gene TRBV5-4 combines with J gene TRBJ2-5, with 9 bases identical to TRBD2. V shed 2 bases and J 2 bases; nucleotides not matched to a gene: 10. This CDR3 is 17 amino acids long. Germline V gives CDR1 SGHNT, CDR2 YYREEE (reference sequence). CDR3 protein: CASSFGGASGKQETQYF. Here the CDR3 DNA reads TGTGCCAGCAGCTTCGGTGGGGCTAGCGGGAAGCAAGAGACCCAGTACTTC.

This chain joins TRBV5-1 and TRBJ1-1, with D possibly being TRBD1 (5 bases). The CDR3 extends over 15 amino acids. Trimming took 2 bases from V and 1 from J, leaving 12 bases between them. In germline, CDR1 is SGHRS, CDR2 YFSETQ. CDR3 DNA sequence: TGCGCCAGCAGCTTTGGTCAAACAGGGAACACTGAAGCTTTCTTT. It translates to CASSFGQTGNTEAFF.

This clone was picked up a small number of times. This chain joins TRBV4-3 and TRBJ1-4, with 8 bases matching TRBD1. Germline V lookup: CDR1 LGHNA, CDR2 YSLEER. CDR3 length: 18 residues. J gave up 6 bases and V 1 base, and 13 bases lay outside the gene matches. The chain's CDR3 is CASSQGGSQGARYEKLFF. The CDR3 bases are TGCGCCAGCAGCCAAGGGGGTTCCCAGGGGGCGCGTTATGAAAAACTGTTTTTT.

The chain couples TRBV6-5 to TRBJ2-1, with 9 nucleotides matching TRBD1. The CDR3 totals 16 residues. Trimming at V came to 3 bases and at J to 4 bases, leaving 7 bases not matched to a gene. Per germline, CDR1 MNHEY and CDR2 SVGAGI. The CDR3 is CASSYVSGTGYNEQFF. CDR3 sequence (DNA): TGTGCCAGCAGTTATGTTTCCGGGACAGGGTACAATGAGCAGTTCTTC.

The chain is built from TRBV7-2 and TRBJ2-5; 9 bases line up with TRBD1. From germline, CDR1 is SGHTA and CDR2 FQGNSA. V shed 5 bases and J 4 bases; nucleotides not matched to a gene: 11. This CDR3 is 16 amino acids long. The CDR3 here is CASSPGTGNIRETQYF. The CDR3 DNA is TGTGCCAGCAGCCCCGGGACAGGGAATATCCGAGAGACCCAGTACTTC.

This clone appeared a few times. J is TRBJ1-1 and V is TRBV6-6; possible D gene TRBD1, 5 bases. The CDR3 totals 15 residues. The germline V gene has CDR1 MNHNY and CDR2 SVGAGI (reference sequence). Trimming shortened V by 4 bases and J by 2 bases, and 14 bases separated the two germline ends. The CDR3 bases are TGTGCCAGCAGTTCCTATGGGGGAGGTAACACTGAAGCTTTCTTT. Protein sequence: CASSSYGGGNTEAFF.

The gene calls are TRBV27 and TRBJ1-2; 9 nucleotides agree with TRBD1. Germline CDR1 is MNHEY and CDR2 is SMNVEV (reference sequence). This CDR3 comprises 17 residues. V was pared by 6 bases and J by 6 bases, with 17 bases of the junction left unmatched. CDR3 sequence (DNA): TGTGCCAGCAGCTCGCCGGGACAGGGCTTTGATGTTCATGGCTACACCTTC. This sequence encodes CASSSPGQGFDVHGYTF.

The chain carries TRBV18 and TRBJ2-7; TRBD2 matches 8 bases. V was clipped by 6 bases and J by 3 bases; unmatched bases: 4. Germline V gives CDR1 KGHSH, CDR2 LQKENI. CDR3 length: 13 residues. In DNA form, the CDR3 reads TGTGCCAGCTCGCCTCTAGCGGGCTACGAGCAGTACTTC. Amino acid sequence: CASSPLAGYEQYF.

Only a few counts were recorded for this clone. The chain combines TRBV28 with TRBJ1-1; 7 bases match TRBD1. V was pared by 5 bases and J by 3 bases, with 9 bases of the junction left unmatched. The CDR3 extends over 15 amino acids. Germline-derived CDR1 and CDR2 are MDHEN and SYDVKM. The DNA of the CDR3 is TGTGCCAGCAGTCATAAAACAGGGGCCTACACTGAAGCTTTCTTT. Its translation is CASSHKTGAYTEAFF.

V is TRBV30 and J is TRBJ2-1; no firm D call. Deletions cut 4 bases from V and 6 bases from J, with 13 bases between. This CDR3 has 13 amino acids. The germline V gene encodes CDR1 GTSNPN and CDR2 SVGIG (reference sequence). CDR3 nucleotide sequence: TGTGCCTGGAACCCCAGCAGGCCCAATGAGCAGTTCTTC. It yields the protein CAWNPSRPNEQFF. Combining the CDR3 with reference TRBV30 and TRBJ2-1 gives the whole variable domain SQTIHQWPATLVQPVGSPLSLECTVEGTSNPNLYWYRQAAGRGLQLLFYSVGIGQISSEVPQNLSASRPQDRQFILSSKKLLLSDSGFYLCAWNPSRPNEQFFGPGTRLTVL.

This chain uses TRBV4-3 with TRBJ2-7, with 10 bases identical to TRBD1. Germline CDR1 reads LGHNA; CDR2 reads YSLEER. J lost 3 bases, V lost 0 bases, and 2 bases had no gene match. The CDR3 length is 15 residues. The CDR3 nucleotides read TGCGCCAGCAGCCAAGACGGGACAGGGGACTACGAGCAGTACTTC. This translates into CASSQDGTGDYEQYF.

This rearrangement joins TRBV30 to TRBJ2-2; TRBD2 matches 7 bases. The CDR3 has 13 residues. J lost 5 bases, V lost 4 bases, and 4 bases had no gene match. Germline V gene sequence: CDR1 GTSNPN, CDR2 SVGIG (reference sequence). The CDR3 reads CAWKGTKTGELFF. As DNA, the CDR3 is TGTGCCTGGAAAGGGACTAAGACCGGGGAGCTGTTTTTT.

In its sample, this clone was seen a few times. The V call is TRBV6-1, the J call TRBJ1-3; a possible D gene is TRBD1 (6 bases). V lost 3 bases, J lost 0 bases, and 12 bases lay in between. This CDR3 has 16 amino acids. CDR1 and CDR2 from the germline V gene are MNHNS and SASEGT. The CDR3 protein is CASSDLGQTSGNTIYF. For the CDR3, the DNA is TGTGCCAGCAGTGACCTAGGACAGACCTCTGGAAACACCATATATTTT.

V usage is TRBV29-1 and J usage is TRBJ1-1, with TRBD1 matching 8 bases. J lost 5 bases, V lost 7 bases, and 6 bases had no gene match. Germline V gene lookup returns CDR1 SQVTM and CDR2 ANQGSEA. The CDR3 length is 12 residues. The CDR3 coding sequence is TGCAGCGCTTACAGGGGGGGGACTGAAGCTTTCTTT. Protein product: CSAYRGGTEAFF.